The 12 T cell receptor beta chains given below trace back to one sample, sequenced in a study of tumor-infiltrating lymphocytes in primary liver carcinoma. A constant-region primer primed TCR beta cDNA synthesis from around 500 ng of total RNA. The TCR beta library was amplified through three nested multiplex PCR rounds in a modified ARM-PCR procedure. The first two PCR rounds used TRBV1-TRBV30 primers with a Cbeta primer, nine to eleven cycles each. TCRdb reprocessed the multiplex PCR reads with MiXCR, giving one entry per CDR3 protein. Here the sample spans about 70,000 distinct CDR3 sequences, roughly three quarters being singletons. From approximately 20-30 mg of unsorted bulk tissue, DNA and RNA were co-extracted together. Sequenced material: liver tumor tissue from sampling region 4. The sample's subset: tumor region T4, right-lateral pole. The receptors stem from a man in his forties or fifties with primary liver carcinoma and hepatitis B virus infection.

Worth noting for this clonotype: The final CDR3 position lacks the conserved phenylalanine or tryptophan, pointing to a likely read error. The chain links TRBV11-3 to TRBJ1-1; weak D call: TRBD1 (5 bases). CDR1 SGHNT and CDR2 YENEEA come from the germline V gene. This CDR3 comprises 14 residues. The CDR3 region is CASSLDPDSTGAFI. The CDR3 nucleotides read TGTGCCAGCAGCTTAGACCCAGACAGTACTGGAGCTTTCATT.

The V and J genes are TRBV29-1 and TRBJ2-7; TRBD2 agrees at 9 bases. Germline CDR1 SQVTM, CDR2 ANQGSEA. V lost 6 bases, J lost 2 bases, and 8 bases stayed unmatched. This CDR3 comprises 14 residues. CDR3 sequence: CSVDSGRATYEQYF. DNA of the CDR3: TGCAGCGTCGATAGCGGGAGAGCCACCTACGAGCAGTACTTC.

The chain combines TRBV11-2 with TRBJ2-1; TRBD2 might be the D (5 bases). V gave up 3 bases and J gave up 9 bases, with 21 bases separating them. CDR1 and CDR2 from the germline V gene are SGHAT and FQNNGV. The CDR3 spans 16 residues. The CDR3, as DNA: TGTGCCAGCAGCTTGGATGTCTGGCTAGCCATGGGTGAGCAGTTCTTC. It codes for CASSLDVWLAMGEQFF.

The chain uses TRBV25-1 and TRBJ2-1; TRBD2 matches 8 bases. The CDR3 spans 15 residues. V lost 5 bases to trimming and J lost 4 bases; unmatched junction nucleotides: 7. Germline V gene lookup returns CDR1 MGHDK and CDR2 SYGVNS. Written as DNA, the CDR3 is TGTGCCAGCAGTCCGGCGGGAGGTGGTTACAATGAGCAGTTCTTC. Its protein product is CASSPAGGGYNEQFF.

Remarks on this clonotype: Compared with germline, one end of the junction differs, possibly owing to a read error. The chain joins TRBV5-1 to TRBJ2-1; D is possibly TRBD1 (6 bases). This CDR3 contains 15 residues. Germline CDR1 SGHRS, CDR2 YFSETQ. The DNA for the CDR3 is TGCGCCAGCAGCTCCAGACAGGTCTCCTACAATGGGCAGTTCTTC. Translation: CASSSRQVSYNGQFF.

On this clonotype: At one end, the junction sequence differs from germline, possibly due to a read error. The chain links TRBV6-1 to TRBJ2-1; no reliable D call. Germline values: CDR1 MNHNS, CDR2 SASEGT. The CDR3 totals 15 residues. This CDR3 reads CASSPTGLSCNEQSF. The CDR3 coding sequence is TGTGCCAGCAGCCCCACCGGGCTCTCCTGCAATGAGCAGTCCTTC.

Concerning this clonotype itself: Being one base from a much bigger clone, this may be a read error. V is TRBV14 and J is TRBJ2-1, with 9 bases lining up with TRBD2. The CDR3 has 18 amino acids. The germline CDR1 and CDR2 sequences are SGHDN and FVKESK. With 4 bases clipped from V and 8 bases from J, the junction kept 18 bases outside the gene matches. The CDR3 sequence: CASSPGVAGDLFSDEQFF. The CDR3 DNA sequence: TGTGCCAGCAGCCCCGGAGTAGCGGGAGATCTTTTTAGCGATGAGCAGTTCTTC.

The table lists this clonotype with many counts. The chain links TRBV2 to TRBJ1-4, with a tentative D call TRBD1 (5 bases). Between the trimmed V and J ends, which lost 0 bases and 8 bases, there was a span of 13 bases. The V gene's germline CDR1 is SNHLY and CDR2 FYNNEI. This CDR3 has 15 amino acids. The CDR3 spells CASSEAGPIGEKLFF. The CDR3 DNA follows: TGTGCCAGCAGTGAAGCGGGGCCTATCGGGGAAAAACTGTTTTTT. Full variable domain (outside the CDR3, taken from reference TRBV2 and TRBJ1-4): EPEVTQTPSHQVTQMGQEVILRCVPISNHLYFYWYRQILGQKVEFLVSFYNNEISEKSEIFDDQFSVERPDGSNFTLKIRSTKLEDSAMYFCASSEAGPIGEKLFFGSGTQLSVL.

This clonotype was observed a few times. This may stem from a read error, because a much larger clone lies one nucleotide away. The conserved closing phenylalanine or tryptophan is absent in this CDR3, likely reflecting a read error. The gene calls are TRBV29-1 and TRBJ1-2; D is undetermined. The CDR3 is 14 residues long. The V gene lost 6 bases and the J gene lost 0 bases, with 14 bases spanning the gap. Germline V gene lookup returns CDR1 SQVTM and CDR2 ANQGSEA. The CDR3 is CSVGGEMPNYGYTL. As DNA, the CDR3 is TGCAGCGTCGGTGGGGAAATGCCTAACTATGGCTACACCCTC.

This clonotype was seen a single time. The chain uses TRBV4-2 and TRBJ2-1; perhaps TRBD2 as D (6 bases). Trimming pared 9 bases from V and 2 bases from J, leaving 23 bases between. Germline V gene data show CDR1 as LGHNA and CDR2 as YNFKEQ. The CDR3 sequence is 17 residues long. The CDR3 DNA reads TGTGCCAGTCGCCAACAAGATGTTAGGACTACCTACAATGAGCAGTTCTTC. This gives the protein CASRQQDVRTTYNEQFF.

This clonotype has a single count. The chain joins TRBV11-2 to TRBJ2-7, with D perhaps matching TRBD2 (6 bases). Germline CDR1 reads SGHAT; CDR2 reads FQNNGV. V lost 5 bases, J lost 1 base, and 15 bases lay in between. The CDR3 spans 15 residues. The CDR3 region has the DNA TGTGCCAGCAGCCTATTCGCGGGAATATCCTACGAGCAGTACTTC. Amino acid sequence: CASSLFAGISYEQYF.

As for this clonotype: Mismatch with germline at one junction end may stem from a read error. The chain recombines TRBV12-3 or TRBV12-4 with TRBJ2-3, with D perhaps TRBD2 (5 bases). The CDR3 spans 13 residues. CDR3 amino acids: CDSSLGGTDTQYF. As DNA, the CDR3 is TGTGACAGCAGTCTGGGAGGCACAGATACGCAGTATTTT.